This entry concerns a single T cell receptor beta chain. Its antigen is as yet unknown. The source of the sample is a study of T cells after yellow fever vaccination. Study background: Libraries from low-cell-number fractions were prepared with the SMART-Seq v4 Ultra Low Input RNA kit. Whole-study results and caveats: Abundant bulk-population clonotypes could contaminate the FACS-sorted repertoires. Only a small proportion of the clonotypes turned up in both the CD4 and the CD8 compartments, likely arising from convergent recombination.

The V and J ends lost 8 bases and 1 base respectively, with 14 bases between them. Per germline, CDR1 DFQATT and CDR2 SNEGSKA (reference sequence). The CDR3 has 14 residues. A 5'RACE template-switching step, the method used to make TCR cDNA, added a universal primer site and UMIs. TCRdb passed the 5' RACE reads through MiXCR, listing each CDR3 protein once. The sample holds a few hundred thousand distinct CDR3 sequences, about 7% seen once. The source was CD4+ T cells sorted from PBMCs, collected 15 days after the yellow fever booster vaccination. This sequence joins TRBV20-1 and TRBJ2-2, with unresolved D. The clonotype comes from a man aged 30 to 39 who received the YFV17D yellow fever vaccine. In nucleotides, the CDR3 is TGCAGTACCTCCGATCCGAGGAACACCGGGGAGCTGTTTTTT. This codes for CSTSDPRNTGELFF.